This T cell receptor (beta chain) was captured in a study of blood T cell repertoires in COVID-19. Study as a whole: Both acute and convalescent COVID-19 samples were obtained from the United States, Italy and Spain.

Profiling relied on immunoSEQ multiplex PCR, and the TCRdb table lists in-frame clones only, not all of them. The data contain 150,000 to 200,000 clones, 90% to 95% of them singletons. J was trimmed by 3 bases and V by 5 bases; bases with no gene match: 19. Per germline, CDR1 SNHLY and CDR2 FYNNEI. The CDR3 length is 20 residues. Material for sequencing was peripheral blood. The chain has TRBV2 and TRBJ2-7; 13 bases match TRBD2. The source of this sequence is a woman between 45 and 65 years old with acute or convalescent COVID-19. The chain's CDR3 is CASSPPPGLAGAPAGYEQYF. The CDR3, as DNA: TGTGCCAGCAGTCCCCCCCCCGGACTAGCGGGAGCCCCCGCCGGCTACGAGCAGTACTTC.